What follows are 28 T cell receptor beta chains derived from one specimen sequenced in a study of shared clonotypes between healthy human individuals. The protocol was immunoSEQ multiplex PCR, while the TCRdb copy is restricted to in-frame clones and leaves out a portion. Among roughly 550,000 clones listed, around 95% were seen once. As defined, naive CD8 cells were CD45RO-negative and positively selected for CCR7, with terminally differentiated effector memory CD45RA+ cells excluded. The material sequenced was naive CD8+ T cells sorted from blood. The receptor source for this set is a woman aged 30 to 39 in good health.

The chain uses TRBV28 and TRBJ2-2; D ambiguous. The CDR3 spans 15 residues. V was trimmed by 5 bases and J by 5 bases, leaving 15 bases between them. The germline gives CDR1 MDHEN, CDR2 SYDVKM. The DNA of the CDR3 is TGTGCCAGCAGTGTTACCCATAGCTCAACCGGGGAGCTGTTTTTT. Translated, it gives CASSVTHSSTGELFF.

The chain carries TRBV27 and TRBJ1-1; no reliable D call. The CDR3 spans 13 residues. The germline V gene has CDR1 MNHEY and CDR2 SMNVEV (reference sequence). V lost 4 bases and J lost 3, with 9 bases in between. CDR3 region: CASSSTVYTEAFF. CDR3 DNA sequence: TGTGCCAGCAGTTCGACGGTGTACACTGAAGCTTTCTTT.

The chain has TRBV7-2 and TRBJ2-1; unclear D gene. The CDR3 is made up of 14 amino acids. The germline V gene has CDR1 SGHTA and CDR2 FQGNSA. V lost 0 bases and J lost 4, with 7 bases in between. CDR3 nucleotides: TGTGCCAGCAGCTTAGCTGAGAAATACAATGAGCAGTTCTTC. It specifies CASSLAEKYNEQFF.

V is TRBV7-9 and J is TRBJ2-1; no reliable D call. V lost 4 bases, J lost 1 base, and 14 bases lay in between. CDR1 SEHNR and CDR2 FQNEAQ come from the germline V gene (reference sequence). CDR3 length: 16 amino acids. Here the CDR3 reads CASSSGEAWSYNEQFF. The CDR3 DNA is TGTGCCAGCAGCTCCGGAGAAGCGTGGTCCTACAATGAGCAGTTCTTC.

The chain is built from TRBV28 and TRBJ2-7; D gene unclear. The CDR3 length is 15 residues. Trimming took 6 bases from V and 0 from J, leaving 15 bases between them. Germline lookup yields CDR1 MDHEN and CDR2 SYDVKM. This CDR3 is CASSHDPRTSYEQYF. The CDR3 nucleotides are TGTGCCAGCAGCCACGACCCGAGGACCTCCTACGAGCAGTACTTC.

The rearrangement joins TRBV5-1 to TRBJ2-7; D is unresolved. The germline CDR1 and CDR2 sequences are SGHRS and YFSETQ. Trimming removed 4 bases at V and 3 bases at J, with 11 bases between. This CDR3 region has 13 residues. CDR3 nucleotide sequence: TGCGCCAGCAGCCAAGACCCTGGCTACGAGCAGTACTTC. The encoded protein is CASSQDPGYEQYF.

The genes are TRBV11-2 and TRBJ1-1; D gene unclear. CDR3 size: 13 residues. Trimming pared 5 bases from V and 5 bases from J, leaving 12 bases between. Germline lookup yields CDR1 SGHAT and CDR2 FQNNGV. CDR3 in amino acids: CASSPNARTEAFF. Here the CDR3 DNA reads TGTGCCAGCAGCCCAAATGCAAGGACTGAAGCTTTCTTT.

The chain combines TRBV19 with TRBJ2-1, with D possibly being TRBD2 (7 bases). V was cut by 6 bases and J by 6 bases, with 15 bases left in between. Germline V CDR1 and CDR2: LNHDA, SQIVND (reference sequence). CDR3 length equals 14 residues. The CDR3 is CASRRGGGLNEQFF. The CDR3 DNA sequence: TGTGCCAGTAGAAGGGGGGGCGGGCTCAATGAGCAGTTCTTC.

The chain combines TRBV27 with TRBJ2-1; D is uncertain. CDR3 length: 13 residues. V was trimmed by 5 bases and J by 6 bases, leaving 11 bases between them. The germline gives CDR1 MNHEY, CDR2 SMNVEV (reference sequence). In DNA, the CDR3 is TGTGCCAGCAGTGCGGAGCCCTTCAATGAGCAGTTCTTC. Its translation is CASSAEPFNEQFF.

The rearrangement uses TRBV4-1 and TRBJ2-7; 10 nucleotides match TRBD2. J was trimmed by 2 bases and V by 4 bases; bases with no gene match: 11. Germline V lookup: CDR1 MGHRA, CDR2 YSYEKL. The CDR3 consists of 17 residues. Here the CDR3 reads CASSPLGGSGGTYEQYF. CDR3 in DNA: TGCGCCAGCAGCCCCCTTGGAGGTAGCGGGGGGACCTACGAGCAGTACTTC.

The gene calls are TRBV19 and TRBJ2-1, with D possibly TRBD2 on 5 matching bases. CDR1 and CDR2 from the germline V gene are LNHDA and SQIVND (reference sequence). The CDR3 runs to 16 residues. V gave up 5 bases and J gave up 0 bases, with 14 bases separating them. In nucleotides, the CDR3 is TGTGCCAGTAGTTCACGAGCGGATGACTCCTACAATGAGCAGTTCTTC. Its translation is CASSSRADDSYNEQFF.

V gene TRBV19 combines with J gene TRBJ2-7; tentatively, D is TRBD1 (5 bases). The V end lost 6 bases, the J end lost 7 bases, and 13 bases lay between the germline ends. The germline CDR1 and CDR2 sequences are LNHDA and SQIVND (reference sequence). The CDR3 has 12 amino acids. CDR3 sequence (DNA): TGTGCCAGTAGGACAGCCCTGGGGGAGCAGTACTTC. As protein: CASRTALGEQYF.

The chain is built from TRBV28 and TRBJ1-1; 7 bases agree with TRBD1. Germline CDR1 is MDHEN and CDR2 is SYDVKM. The ends lost 6 bases at V and 9 bases at J; junction bases unmatched: 7. CDR3 size: 12 residues. CDR3 sequence: CASRRDRIQAFF. Written as DNA, the CDR3 is TGTGCCAGCAGACGGGACAGAATTCAAGCTTTCTTT.

This chain uses TRBV6-5 with TRBJ2-7; D is uncertain. Germline V CDR1 and CDR2: MNHEY, SVGAGI. The CDR3 is made up of 11 amino acids. The V and J ends lost 7 bases and 6 bases respectively, with 10 bases between them. CDR3 DNA: TGTGCCAGCAACCGACAAGGCGAGCAGTACTTC. It encodes CASNRQGEQYF.

This clone has only a few counts. The V and J genes are TRBV27 and TRBJ2-7; a weak D match, TRBD1 (6 bases). Germline V gene sequence: CDR1 MNHEY, CDR2 SMNVEV (reference sequence). The length of the CDR3 is 16 residues. Between the trimmed V and J ends, which lost 5 bases and 2 bases, there was a span of 19 bases. The DNA for the CDR3 is TGTGCCAGCAGTCCCCTCGGACAGAGACAGACCTACGAGCAGTACTTC. It translates to CASSPLGQRQTYEQYF.

This chain joins TRBV27 and TRBJ2-2, with TRBD1 matching over 10 bases. CDR3 length: 18 amino acids. J lost 1 base, V lost 4 bases, and 9 bases had no gene match. Germline assignment: CDR1 MNHEY and CDR2 SMNVEV (reference sequence). CDR3 nucleotides: TGTGCCAGCAGTTCGATTCCGGGACAGGGGTTGAACACCGGGGAGCTGTTTTTT. Protein: CASSSIPGQGLNTGELFF.

This rearrangement joins TRBV2 to TRBJ2-7; D gene ambiguous. V was pared by 2 bases and J by 1 base, with 9 bases between. Germline loops: CDR1 SNHLY, CDR2 FYNNEI. The CDR3 covers 14 residues. The CDR3 region is CASSELGWSYEQYF. CDR3 bases: TGTGCCAGCAGTGAATTGGGCTGGTCCTACGAGCAGTACTTC.

This chain uses TRBV7-9 with TRBJ1-4; D is undetermined. Germline CDR1 and CDR2: SEHNR and FQNEAQ (reference sequence). The CDR3 length is 11 residues. V was clipped by 7 bases and J by 8 bases, with 8 bases between them. The CDR3 DNA reads as TGTGCCAGCATCTCGGGGGAAAAACTGTTTTTT. Its protein product is CASISGEKLFF.

V is TRBV4-1 and J is TRBJ2-1; 10 nucleotides line up with TRBD1. Germline V gives CDR1 MGHRA, CDR2 YSYEKL. V lost 4 bases and J lost 6; bases outside the gene matches: 12. The CDR3 loop spans 17 amino acids. The DNA for the CDR3 is TGCGCCAGCAGCCCAGACGGGACAGGGGCGAAGTTCAATGAGCAGTTCTTC. Protein product: CASSPDGTGAKFNEQFF.

This chain connects TRBV27 to TRBJ2-5; D may be TRBD1 (6 bases). The germline CDR1 and CDR2 sequences are MNHEY and SMNVEV (reference sequence). The length of the CDR3 is 16 residues. Between the trimmed V and J ends, which lost 3 bases and 1 base, there was a span of 15 bases. The CDR3 protein is CASSLVSGARQETQYF. CDR3 coding DNA: TGTGCCAGCAGTTTGGTGTCAGGGGCGCGCCAAGAGACCCAGTACTTC.

This chain uses TRBV2 with TRBJ2-1, with 13 bases lining up with TRBD2. The CDR3 covers 15 residues. Germline V gene data show CDR1 as SNHLY and CDR2 as FYNNEI. The V and J ends lost 7 bases and 8 bases, in that order; junction bases with no gene match: 8. The CDR3 is CASKWTSGSVHEQFF. CDR3 coding DNA: TGTGCCAGCAAGTGGACTAGCGGGAGTGTTCATGAGCAGTTCTTC. The full variable domain, its missing parts supplied by reference TRBV2 and TRBJ2-1, is EPEVTQTPSHQVTQMGQEVILRCVPISNHLYFYWYRQILGQKVEFLVSFYNNEISEKSEIFDDQFSVERPDGSNFTLKIRSTKLEDSAMYFCASKWTSGSVHEQFFGPGTRLTVL.

V is TRBV28 and J is TRBJ1-2; a weak D match, TRBD1 (5 bases). The CDR3 is 15 amino acids. Germline assignment: CDR1 MDHEN and CDR2 SYDVKM. V lost 5 bases to trimming and J lost 2 bases, with 15 bases between them. CDR3 loop: CASSPTRVLNYGYTF. The CDR3 DNA follows: TGTGCCAGCAGTCCGACCAGGGTGCTAAACTATGGCTACACCTTC.

The rearrangement uses TRBV2 and TRBJ2-7, with a possible D match to TRBD2 (5 bases). The CDR3 has 14 residues. CDR1 and CDR2 from the germline V gene are SNHLY and FYNNEI. The V and J ends lost 7 bases and 1 base respectively, with 14 bases between them. DNA of the CDR3: TGTGCCAGCAATCCTTCGGGGTCGTCCTACGAGCAGTACTTC. Translating gives CASNPSGSSYEQYF.

The chain joins TRBV7-9 to TRBJ2-1; D could derive from TRBD1 or TRBD2 (5 bases each). This CDR3 is built from 14 residues. Trimming pared 7 bases from V and 9 bases from J, leaving 19 bases between. Germline V lookup: CDR1 SEHNR, CDR2 FQNEAQ (reference sequence). The CDR3 DNA reads as TGTGCCAGCACCCCTCGGGGCTCACCTGGTGAGCAGTTCTTC. The encoded protein is CASTPRGSPGEQFF.

The V call is TRBV6-1, the J call TRBJ2-7; TRBD1 is a possible D gene (6 bases). Germline lookup yields CDR1 MNHNS and CDR2 SASEGT. The germline V and J ends were trimmed by 6 bases and 6 bases, with 15 bases remaining between them. The CDR3 runs to 13 residues. The CDR3 nucleotides are TGTGCCAGCAGGGACAGTGGCCGGTTCGAGCAGTACTTC. Residues: CASRDSGRFEQYF.

This clone was recorded only once. The rearrangement joins TRBV7-3 to TRBJ2-1, with 10 nucleotides matching TRBD1. V gave up 1 base and J gave up 4 bases; unmatched junction bases: 1. This CDR3 has 15 amino acids. Germline V gene sequence: CDR1 SGHTA, CDR2 FQGTGA. The CDR3 loop is CASSLRGQGYNEQFF. The DNA of the CDR3 is TGTGCCAGCAGCTTAAGGGGACAGGGGTACAATGAGCAGTTCTTC.

V gene TRBV4-2 combines with J gene TRBJ2-1, with D tentatively TRBD1 (5 bases). This CDR3 contains 16 residues. V lost 0 bases and J 10 bases, leaving 19 bases between the germline ends. Germline assignment: CDR1 LGHNA and CDR2 YNFKEQ. As DNA, the CDR3 is TGTGCCAGCAGCCAAGAAGGTCGGACAAGGCTGGGGGAGCAGTTCTTC. This sequence encodes CASSQEGRTRLGEQFF.

The chain combines TRBV27 with TRBJ2-3, with 8 bases matching TRBD2. The germline V gene encodes CDR1 MNHEY and CDR2 SMNVEV (reference sequence). The J segment lost 4 bases and the V segment lost 6 bases, leaving 6 bases of the junction unmatched. The CDR3 extends over 14 amino acids. The CDR3 is CASRGTRHPDTQYF. DNA for the CDR3: TGTGCCAGCAGGGGGACTAGACACCCAGATACGCAGTATTTT.